Listed below are T cell receptor beta chains from one sample, sequenced in a study of T cell repertoires in cytomegalovirus infection. These receptors lack a known antigen. One entry per CDR3 protein, called by TCRdb with MiXCR from the reads. The sample gives roughly 180,000 distinct CDR3 sequences, roughly 22% of which show up once; about 25% is in the top ten. Sequencing used CD8+ T cells from cultured PBMCs, obtained from culture after CMV antigen stimulation. These receptors originate from a human donor in good health (CMV status not recorded). Some clones in this sample may be carry-over from other donors' samples. Each CDR3 is given with its conserved first and last residue. The D gene is left open where the match is weak. Size is stated for part of the rows, as once, few or many counts, or as a class when the clone is expanded.

>TRBJ2-7|TRBV7-2|TRBD1|.
CASSPRQGPYEQYF
TGTGCCAGCAGCCCGAGACAGGGCCCCTACGAGCAGTACTTC
>TRBJ2-5|TRBV12-3/TRBV12-4|.|.
CASSLAVYQETQYF
TGTGCCAGCAGTTTGGCTGTGTACCAAGAGACCCAGTACTTC
>TRBJ2-7|TRBV19|.|few
CASSTGGDSYEQYF
TGTGCCAGTAGTACGGGCGGGGACTCCTACGAGCAGTACTTC
>TRBJ2-3|TRBV7-6|.|.
CASNLESDTQYF
TGTGCCAGCAACTTAGAATCAGATACGCAGTATTTT
>TRBJ1-5|TRBV15|TRBD1|few
CATREQGTSNQPQHF
TGTGCCACCAGAGAACAGGGGACCAGCAATCAGCCCCAGCATTTT
>TRBJ1-1|TRBV7-2|TRBD1|few
CASSLGPGTGTTEAFF
TGTGCCAGCAGCTTGGGTCCCGGGACAGGGACCACTGAAGCTTTCTTT
>TRBJ2-1|TRBV2|.|.
CASSVGGGEQFF
TGTGCCAGCAGTGTAGGTGGCGGTGAGCAGTTCTTC
>TRBJ2-1|TRBV7-9|.|many
CASSFRGGEQFF
TGTGCCAGCAGCTTTAGAGGAGGTGAGCAGTTCTTC
>TRBJ1-3|TRBV28|.|.
CASSSYGGNTIYF
TGTGCCAGCAGCAGTTACGGTGGAAACACCATATATTTT
>TRBJ1-4|TRBV7-2|TRBD1|many
CASSRGGQVEKLFF
TGTGCCAGCAGCCGAGGAGGACAGGTTGAAAAACTGTTTTTT
>TRBJ2-5|TRBV7-8|.|.
CASSFRSRAIGEETQYF
TGTGCCAGCAGCTTTCGTTCGCGGGCGATAGGGGAAGAGACCCAGTACTTC
>TRBJ2-5|TRBV15|.|.
CATTRGVLEETQYF
TGTGCCACCACGAGGGGCGTCTTAGAAGAGACCCAGTACTTC
>TRBJ2-7|TRBV6-5|TRBD1|.
CASSYGPVDRDDEQYF
TGTGCCAGCAGTTACGGGCCGGTGGACAGGGACGACGAGCAGTACTTC
>TRBJ1-2|TRBV24-1|TRBD1|.
CATSDLCRDRWRRDYGYTF
TGTGCCACCAGTGATTTATGTCGGGACAGATGGAGGAGGGACTATGGCTACACCTTC
>TRBJ2-3|TRBV7-2|.|.
CASSLAVTGATDTQYF
TGTGCCAGCAGCTTAGCGGTGACGGGGGCCACAGATACGCAGTATTTT
>TRBJ1-1|TRBV6-5|TRBD1|.
CASSYLGQGFSEAFF
TGTGCCAGCAGTTACTTAGGACAGGGATTTTCTGAAGCTTTCTTT
>TRBJ2-7|TRBV9|.|.
CASSPSRSGETYEQYF
TGTGCCAGCAGCCCGAGCCGTTCGGGGGAGACCTACGAGCAGTACTTC
>TRBJ2-1|TRBV7-6|TRBD1|.
CASSPTGTYNEQFF
TGTGCCAGCAGCCCGACAGGGACCTACAATGAGCAGTTCTTC
>TRBJ1-1|TRBV7-2|.|few
CASSPLQGMNTEAFF
TGTGCCAGCAGCCCCCTACAGGGCATGAACACTGAAGCTTTCTTT
>TRBJ1-2|TRBV28|.|.
CASSFSPYGYTF
TGTGCCAGCAGTTTTAGTCCTTATGGCTACACCTTC
>TRBJ1-1|TRBV7-2|.|few
CASSLGKVAFF
TGTGCCAGCAGCTTAGGGAAAGTAGCTTTCTTT
>TRBJ2-7|TRBV6-6|.|few
CASTPGRQEGYEQYF
TGTGCCAGCACTCCAGGGCGGCAGGAGGGCTACGAGCAGTACTTC
>TRBJ1-1|TRBV24-1|.|.
CATSAGSNTEAFF
TGTGCCACCAGTGCTGGGTCGAACACTGAAGCTTTCTTT
>TRBJ2-7|TRBV7-2|TRBD1|medium-sized
CASSLGMEEDRVPYEQYF
TGTGCCAGCAGCTTAGGAATGGAGGAGGACAGGGTCCCCTACGAGCAGTACTTC
>TRBJ1-6|TRBV12-3/TRBV12-4|.|.
CASSFWDGDNSPLHF
TGTGCCAGCAGTTTTTGGGACGGCGATAATTCACCCCTCCACTTT
>TRBJ2-1|TRBV7-2|TRBD1|.
CASSFFGDRGRYDEQFF
TGTGCCAGCAGCTTCTTCGGGGACAGGGGGCGGTACGATGAGCAGTTCTTC
>TRBJ1-1|TRBV11-1|.|few
CASSLRVESAEAFF
TGTGCCAGCAGCCTTAGGGTTGAAAGCGCTGAAGCTTTCTTT
>TRBJ2-7|TRBV6-2/TRBV6-3|TRBD2|few
CASSWLAASYEQYF
TGTGCCAGCAGTTGGCTAGCGGCGTCCTACGAGCAGTACTTC
>TRBJ2-2|TRBV29-1|TRBD2|.
CSVEIGTSSTGELFF
TGCAGCGTTGAGATCGGGACTAGCAGCACCGGGGAGCTGTTTTTT
>TRBJ2-3|TRBV12-3/TRBV12-4|.|.
CASSLQISTDTQYF
TGTGCCAGCAGTTTACAAATTAGCACAGATACGCAGTATTTT
>TRBJ2-1|TRBV4-1|.|.
CASRGVVYEQFF
TGCGCCAGCAGGGGAGTGGTCTATGAGCAGTTCTTC
>TRBJ1-5|TRBV4-3|.|few
CASSQVLSEPQHF
TGCGCCAGCAGCCAAGTGTTGTCGGAGCCCCAGCATTTT
>TRBJ1-1|TRBV7-6|.|.
CASSLAHGNTEAFF
TGTGCCAGCAGCTTAGCGCACGGGAACACTGAAGCTTTCTTT
>TRBJ1-2|TRBV4-1|.|few
CASSPRADYGYTF
TGCGCCAGCAGCCCGAGGGCAGACTATGGCTACACCTTC
>TRBJ1-2|TRBV7-8|.|few
CASSFYSGIQRAGYTF
TGTGCCAGCAGCTTCTACTCCGGAATCCAACGGGCTGGCTACACCTTC
>TRBJ2-7|TRBV11-2|TRBD2|.
CASSLPTSGGYEQYF
TGTGCCAGCAGCCTCCCGACTAGCGGGGGATACGAGCAGTACTTC
>TRBJ1-2|TRBV19|TRBD1|.
CASSIDRGRLDYGYTF
TGTGCCAGTAGTATTGACAGGGGGCGCTTGGACTATGGCTACACCTTC